This T cell receptor (beta chain) was sequenced in a study of identical twins. Overall study results and limits: There is a chance that invariant MAIT and iNKT cells partially muddied zero-insertion analyses. Fewer insertions marked abundant cord blood beta clonotypes; young adult naive trended weakly, memory not at all.

CDR1 and CDR2 from the germline V gene are SNHLY and FYNNEI. The V gene lost 2 bases and the J gene lost 2 bases, with 10 bases spanning the gap. This CDR3 spans 15 amino acids. As for this clonotype: Its cognate antigen is unknown.

Template switching supplied a universal primer site; unique molecular identifiers were carried on the cDNA. Using its own MiXCR run on the 5' RACE reads, TCRdb lists one record per CDR3 protein. Here the sample spans 750,000 to 950,000 distinct CDR3 sequences, roughly an eighth being singletons. These data were also reused for a study on yellow fever vaccine responses in identical twins. In that study: It has been reported that, in twins, the vaccine T cell response seemed partly convergent and partly personalized.

The chain joins TRBV2 to TRBJ2-1; no reliable D call. This clonotype originated in a woman aged 18-29 years in good health. Source material: PBMCs. The CDR3 coding sequence is TGTGCCAGCAGTGAAATCAGCGCAACCTACAATGAGCAGTTCTTC. This encodes CASSEISATYNEQFF.